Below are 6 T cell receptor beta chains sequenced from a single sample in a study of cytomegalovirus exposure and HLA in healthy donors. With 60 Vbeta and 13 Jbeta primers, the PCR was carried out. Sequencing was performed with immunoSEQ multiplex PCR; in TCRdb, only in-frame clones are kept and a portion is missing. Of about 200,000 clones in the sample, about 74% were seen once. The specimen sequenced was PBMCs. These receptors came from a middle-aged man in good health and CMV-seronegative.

For the CDR3, the DNA is TGTGCCAGCAGTCTCCCCCTCCGGGACAGGGACGGGGAGACCCAGTACTTC. It yields the protein CASSLPLRDRDGETQYF. V is TRBV2 and J is TRBJ2-5; 9 bases line up with TRBD1. This CDR3 region has 17 residues. The germline gives CDR1 SNHLY, CDR2 FYNNEI. V dropped 5 bases and J dropped 5; count of bases not matched to a gene: 15.

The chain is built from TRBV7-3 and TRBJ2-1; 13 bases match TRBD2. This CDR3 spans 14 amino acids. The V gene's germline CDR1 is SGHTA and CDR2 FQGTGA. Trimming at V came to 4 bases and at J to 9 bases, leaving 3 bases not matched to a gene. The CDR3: CASSSLAGGTEQFF. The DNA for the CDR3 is TGTGCCAGCAGCTCACTAGCGGGAGGGACTGAGCAGTTCTTC.

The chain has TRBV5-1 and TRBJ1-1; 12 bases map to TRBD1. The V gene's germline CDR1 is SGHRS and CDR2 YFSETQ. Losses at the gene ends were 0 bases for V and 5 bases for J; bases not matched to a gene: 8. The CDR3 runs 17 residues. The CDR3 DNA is TGCGCCAGCAGCTTGGGGGGGACAGGGGGCGGGAATACTGAAGCTTTCTTT. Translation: CASSLGGTGGGNTEAFF. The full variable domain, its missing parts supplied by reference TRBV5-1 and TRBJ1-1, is KAGVTQTPRYLIKTRGQQVTLSCSPISGHRSVSWYQQTPGQGLQFLFEYFSETQRNKGNFPGRFSGRQFSNSRSEMNVSTLELGDSALYLCASSLGGTGGGNTEAFFGQGTRLTVV.

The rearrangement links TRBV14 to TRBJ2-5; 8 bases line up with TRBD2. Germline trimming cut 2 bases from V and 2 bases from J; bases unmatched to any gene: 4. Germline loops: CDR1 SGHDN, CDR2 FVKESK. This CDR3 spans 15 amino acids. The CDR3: CASSQLRGVQETQYF. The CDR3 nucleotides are TGTGCCAGCAGCCAATTGCGGGGGGTGCAAGAGACCCAGTACTTC.

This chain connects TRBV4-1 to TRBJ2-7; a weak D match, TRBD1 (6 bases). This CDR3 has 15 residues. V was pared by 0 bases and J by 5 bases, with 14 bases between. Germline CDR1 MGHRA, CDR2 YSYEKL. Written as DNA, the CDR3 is TGCGCCAGCAGCCAAGAGCGGGCAGGGGCTGACGAGCAGTACTTC. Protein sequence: CASSQERAGADEQYF.

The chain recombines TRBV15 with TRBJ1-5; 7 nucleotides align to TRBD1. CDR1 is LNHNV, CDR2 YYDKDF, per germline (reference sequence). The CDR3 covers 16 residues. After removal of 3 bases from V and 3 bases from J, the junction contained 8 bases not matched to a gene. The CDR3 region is CATSRGGTVFNQPQHF. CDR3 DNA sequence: TGTGCCACCAGCAGGGGCGGGACAGTCTTCAATCAGCCCCAGCATTTT.